This T cell receptor (beta chain) came from a study of blood T cell repertoires in COVID-19. Overall study: T cells, B-cell-depleted T cells, or PBMCs provided the cDNA or gDNA that served as material.

Sequencing was performed with immunoSEQ multiplex PCR; in TCRdb, only in-frame clones are kept and a portion is missing. The sample carries about 75,000 clones, 88% recorded once. J gave up 8 bases and V 4 bases, and 17 bases lay outside the gene matches. The CDR3 runs 17 residues. Germline V gene data show CDR1 as SGHRS and CDR2 as YFSETQ. The sample comprised peripheral blood. V and J are TRBV5-1 and TRBJ2-3, with 9 bases that match TRBD2. This TCR was sampled from a human donor in a cohort sampled during active COVID-19. CDR3 DNA: TGCGCCAGCAGCCCCTTGAGGACTAGCGCGGGTGGCACTACGCAGTATTTT. As protein: CASSPLRTSAGGTTQYF.